The source of this TCR beta chain is a study of regulatory T cells in long-lasting Graves disease. The CDR3 is 11 amino acids. From germline, CDR1 is LNHDA and CDR2 SQIVND (reference sequence). The V and J ends lost 3 bases and 8 bases respectively, with 6 bases between them. Researchers made TCR beta libraries by using iRepertoire HTBI primers and running Arm-PCR on CDR3 regions. Authors' analysis steps: The study identified under 80 TRBV and some 15 TRBJ segments across samples. TCRdb processed the multiplex PCR reads anew with MiXCR; each CDR3 protein has one entry. TCRdb assigned the V and J calls; the authors' analysis was not used. The profile covers under 800,000 distinct CDR3 sequences, with approximately 15% appearing a single time and about 17% taken by the ten largest. Time point meaning: newly diagnosed GD, antithyroid drugs for less than 3 months. Researchers made the TCR library from RNA that was extracted from PBMCs.

There are a few counts of this clonotype. This sample also appeared in a second study, on T cells in Graves' hyperthyroidism and ophthalmopathy. That work states: A model built on 13 V-J features separated ophthalmopathy from stable hyperthyroidism.

The receptor's source is a woman aged 25 to 39 with Graves disease. Source: peripheral blood mononuclear cells (PBMCs), taken at new diagnosis, from a patient treated with antithyroid drugs. V and J are TRBV19 and TRBJ2-3; D call uncertain. CDR3 nucleotides: TGTGCCAGTAGTATCTACAGTACGCAGTATTTT. This codes for CASSIYSTQYF.